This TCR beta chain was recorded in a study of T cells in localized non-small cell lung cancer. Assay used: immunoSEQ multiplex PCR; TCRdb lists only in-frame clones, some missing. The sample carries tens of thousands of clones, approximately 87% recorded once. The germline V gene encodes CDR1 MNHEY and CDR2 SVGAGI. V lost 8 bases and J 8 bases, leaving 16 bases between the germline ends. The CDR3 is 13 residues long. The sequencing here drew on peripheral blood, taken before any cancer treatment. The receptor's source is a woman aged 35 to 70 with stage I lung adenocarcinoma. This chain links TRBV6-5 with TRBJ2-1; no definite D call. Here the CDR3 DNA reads TGTGCCAGCTGTCGCCAAGGAATGCATGAGCAGTTCTTC. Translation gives CASCRQGMHEQFF.